The sequence of this T cell receptor (beta chain) was determined in a study of cytomegalovirus exposure and HLA in healthy donors (dated by TCRdb to 2016 to 2017). As for the study more broadly: In an earlier analysis of several hundred of the donors, about 260 Gb of sequence data and about 110 million unique TCR beta sequences from about 179 million T cells were reported. An early release covering some 640 HLA-typed donors comprised 300 to 350 gigabases of sequencing data and around 86 million unique TCR sequences. Of the roughly 400 genotyped donors, around 81% fell in the genetic ancestry cluster associated with self-reported Caucasian donors. The study aimed to test whether cataloging public T cell receptors could reveal signatures of past pathogen exposure. Using immunosequencing, the study profiled T cell repertoires from around 680 subjects and related those repertoires to cytomegalovirus serostatus. In addition to the first cohort of approximately 650 subjects, a separate validation cohort of approximately 110 different subjects was used. The study combined high-throughput TCR immunosequencing, statistical association of individual TCRs with disease status, and machine learning to predict cytomegalovirus infection status. To study patterns of TCR occurrence, a later analysis re-analyzed previously published TCR beta repertoires from around 670 donors and added high-resolution HLA genotyping. Rather than using new phenotypic data, the later analysis identified candidate immune exposures from TCR beta sequences and from how often those sequences occurred across donors. An earlier analysis of around 580 of the donors used high-throughput TCR beta sequencing to judge whether each TCR beta V gene segment behaved as functional or pseudogenic. Donor age, sex, ethnicity and CMV serostatus were compiled alongside the repertoire data. A later genetic analysis took genome-wide SNP genotypes for about 55% of the 666 donors and used that subset as a discovery cohort. Every repertoire in the discovery cohort had been generated on one and the same sequencing platform. HLA typing covered class I and class II loci at four-digit resolution. Typing coverage differed by locus: A, B, C, DRB1 and DQB1 were typed in roughly 629-630 donors, DQA1 in 522, DPA1 in approximately 610, and DPB1 in just under 490. A handful of DR-DQ haplotypes were handled as single units for association and clustering because linkage in the cohort was strong. Among several hundred genotyped donors of the cohort, an average of approximately 220,000 unique TCR beta nucleotide sequences was sequenced per donor, of which approximately 18% were non-productive.

Of note for this clone: This clone's antigen is unknown. No quality values exist for individual bases; no much larger clone is one base distant.

Spanning cysteine to phenylalanine, the CDR3 consists of 13 amino acids. Of the read, only the CDR3 DNA is kept; its 39 bases are in frame from base 1. The germline V gene sets CDR1 to SGHRS and CDR2 to YFSETQ. The V and J ends are trimmed by 4 bases and 7 bases, leaving 14 bases between them. Findings and caveats that apply to the study as a whole: In a later analysis, most CMV-associated TCR beta chains were found to appear HLA-restricted, with HLA associations seemingly driven largely by CMV exposure. In a later analysis, the rate of TCR association differed among HLA loci, with DRB1 alleles having the most associated TCRs and HLA-C alleles having the fewest. A cluster of highly shared sequence variants was judged likely to represent a technical artifact of the sequencing pipeline. Compared with the roughly 710-donor mean, donors in an Asian-associated ancestry cluster had fewer N-insertions in productive TCRs, according to a later genetic analysis. A further reported finding was that TCR beta sequences accurately predicted the HLA-A and HLA-B alleles for most subjects in the first cohort. Seventeen rarely observed V segments, including chromosome 9 orphons, were excluded from the earlier analysis of almost 600 of the donors because counts were too low. In an earlier analysis of about 540 of the donors, most TCR beta V segments were observed in productive rearrangements about 90% or about 30% of the time, broadly matching IMGT annotations. According to a later analysis, parvovirus B19, influenza, CMV and Epstein-Barr virus appeared linked to several top co-occurrence clusters. Three of the identified cytomegalovirus-associated TCR beta chains were confirmed in vitro to be specific for cytomegalovirus antigens. Correlated functional status among segregating V segments might be attributable to linkage disequilibrium, but an unknown experimental factor could not be ruled out. The only immune exposure information available for the cohort was CMV serostatus. In both the original and validation cohorts, the classifier was reported to diagnose cytomegalovirus status with high specificity and sensitivity. Strong co-occurrence of HLA alleles, especially DR and DQ, made assigning TCR associations to individual alleles difficult. An association between a missense DCLRE1C variant and V-gene and J-gene trimming of TCR beta chains was found in a later genetic analysis and replicated in an independent cohort. The 87-base-pair reads could not distinguish some IMGT-functional V segments, including TRBV6-2 and TRBV6-3, so those segments were excluded. In a later analysis, HLA-associated TCR beta chains were found to be more clonally expanded and to have lower generation probabilities than equally common non-associated chains. A later analysis associated 17,000 or so TCR beta sequences with specific HLA alleles at a false discovery rate of 0.05. A total of fewer than 200 TCR beta chains were listed by the study as associated with cytomegalovirus. According to the authors, the approach could potentially be generalized to other disease states and immunological phenotypes. HLA typing was unavailable for some donors at each locus, so association tests used only the typed subset. In this cohort, only TCR beta chains were sequenced, and detectable features were limited by the absence of alpha or paired-chain data. While some public TCRs were present in many individuals, most TCR sequences turned up only very rarely across donors. Sequencing depth was assumed to be roughly uniform across donors in the presence/absence analyses, though that assumption may not hold.

The cohort consisted of 600 to 750 healthy bone marrow donors. All cohort members were sampled while nominally healthy, although unrecorded immune exposures were likely present. The donor tested CMV seronegative, placing the donor among the 350 to 400 seronegative members of the cohort. A peripheral blood sample was provided by each donor, and peripheral blood mononuclear cells were used for TCR beta sequencing. Genomic DNA was extracted from the blood cell samples with the Qiagen DNeasy Blood Extraction Kit. The library was built by means of the immunoSEQ multiplex PCR assay. For the multiplex PCR, a mixture combining 60 forward primers for TCR Vbeta segments and 13 reverse primers for TCR Jbeta segments was used. A multiplex PCR assay on genomic DNA amplified the CDR3 region of rearranged TCR beta genes. The Illumina HiSeq System was used to sequence the amplified TCR beta libraries as 87-base-pair reads. Regarding the original processing steps: A later analysis tallied tens of millions of unique TCR beta chains across the approximately 670 repertoires, and about 10 million of those chains were shared by two or more donors. Raw reads were error-corrected and collapsed into unique sequences with a nearest-neighbor algorithm that merged closely related sequences to remove PCR and sequencing errors. CDR3 sequences were aligned to IMGT reference sequences to assign V, D and J gene segments. For a sequence to be retained, a match of at least six nucleotides was required to both a V gene segment and a J gene segment. Rearrangements were called productive when the CDR3 lacked stop codons and stayed in frame with V and J; all others were non-productive. Following IMGT convention, CDR3 was defined as the stretch from the second conserved V-encoded cysteine up to the conserved J-encoded phenylalanine. In an earlier analysis of around 600 of the donors, sequences lacking an unambiguous match to a single V gene segment were excluded. An earlier analysis of some 500 of the donors classified V segments as functional when productive rearrangements were above 56.7% and as segregating when the standard deviation between donors was above 5%. A statistical classification framework was built for diagnosing cytomegalovirus status from the catalog of TCR beta chain sequences. In a later analysis, V and J genes were assigned by comparing TCR nucleotide sequences against IMGT/GENE-DB human TR gene sequences. In a later analysis, CDR3 sequences and most-parsimonious VDJ recombination scenarios were assigned using the TCRdist pipeline. In a later analysis, every TCR beta chain was defined by the combination of its CDR3 amino acid sequence and its V-gene family, and reads without a unique V-gene family were dropped. As a way to deal with suspected cross-contamination and a sequencing artifact, a later analysis dropped 640 or so nucleotide sequences that were highly shared and had low generation probability. In a later analysis, a clonal expansion index for each public chain was calculated from normalized within-repertoire ranks of inferred template counts. In a later analysis, generation probabilities were computed with a VDJ recombination model fitted to out-of-frame rearrangements, and the resulting probabilities were checked against IGoR. Hypergeometric tests were used in a later analysis to score TCR-TCR, TCR-HLA and TCR-CMV co-occurrence, with a repertoire-size bias correction applied to the TCR pairs. In a later analysis, false discovery rates were estimated by permuting HLA or CMV assignments 20 times. In a later analysis, co-occurring TCRs were grouped using DBSCAN, and TCRdist sequence similarity was added for clustering within HLA-allele-positive subsets. For co-occurrence clustering, repertoires with fewer than 30,000 or more than 120,000 public chains were excluded, along with roughly five repertoires with anomalous nucleotide sharing. The table comes from immuneACCESS by way of TCRdb, which keeps in-frame sequences with V and J called. Part of the clones is missing from these tables; in studies checked, under half for an unresolved V gene and the rest for unknown reasons. The V and J calls and clone size were taken over from that table, and D and trimming were inferred from the DNA. The sample table records about 120,000 clones; approximately 80% of these occur just once. The ten most abundant clones make up 2% to 2.5% of the sample.

The clonotype comes from a woman between 35 and 50 years old in good health and CMV-seronegative. The rearrangement joined TRBV5-1 to TRBJ1-1; a tentative D match to TRBD1 spans 6 bases. Source material: PBMCs. The nucleotide sequence is TGCGCCAGCAGCCAGGGGCCCAGGGGTGAAGCTTTCTTT. Translated, it gives CASSQGPRGEAFF.